The clone carrying this TCR beta chain occurred many times. The CDR3 totals 13 residues. Germline V CDR1 and CDR2: SGHDT, YYEEEE. With 1 base removed from V and 7 bases from J, the gap between germline ends came to 8 bases. The data were obtained in a study of early T cells in non-severe SARS-CoV-2 infection. Whole-study context: The authors sequenced bulk RNA from unsorted whole blood, leaving chains unpaired.

Individual cDNA molecules each received unique molecular identifiers attached to them. TCRdb recomputed calls from the 5' RACE reads with MiXCR, one row per CDR3 protein. The sample records some 91,000 distinct CDR3 sequences, approximately 13% being singletons. The gene calls are TRBV5-6 and TRBJ2-2, with D unresolved. The specimen was whole blood. The origin of this receptor is an adult who was a healthcare worker with PCR-confirmed SARS-CoV-2 infection or an uninfected control (not recorded which). The DNA for the CDR3 is TGTGCCAGCAGCTTGTGGTATGGCGGGGAGCTGTTTTTT. Protein: CASSLWYGGELFF.